This note documents a single T cell receptor (beta chain) sequence. Its antigen target is currently unknown. No base quality values were provided; no much bigger clone lies one nucleotide off. TCRbeta CDR3 regions were amplified from genomic DNA by means of the immunoSEQ Assay, a bias-controlled multiplex PCR. As for the authors' bioinformatics: The number of nucleated cells in each sample was estimated from the amplification of reference gene primers within the assay. To quantify the absolute abundance of each unique TCRbeta CDR3 rearrangement, sequence reads were collapsed and filtered. For each sample, productive Simpson clonality was calculated as the square root of Simpson's diversity index over productive rearrangements. Sourced from immuneACCESS, this table was stored by TCRdb with only in-frame sequences that have V and J called. A share of the clones is absent; for the studies checked, an unresolved V gene accounts for under half, and the remainder has no known explanation. The DNA was the basis for D and trimming; V, J and clone size are from that table. Across this sample there are 200,000 to 250,000 clones, with 70% to 85% seen only once. The ten largest clones add up to nearly 5% of the sample.

The data were taken from a study of blood T cell repertoires in COVID-19 (dated by TCRdb to the early 2020s). Broadly, across the study: The collaborator samples originated in the United States, Italy and Spain and spanned the acute and convalescent phases of COVID-19. The samples were drawn from the first 160 participants of the ongoing ImmuneRACE study and from 1,254 subjects provided by 6 global collaborators. The repertoires were made available in a free public database intended to serve as a resource for research on the immune response to SARS-CoV-2. Where HLA class I and class II types were available, the types were taken from metadata supplied by the sample provider, not from assay-based typing. The dataset comprised deeply sampled blood TCRbeta repertoires from subjects exposed to, actively infected with, or recovered from COVID-19. Nearly every sample came with metadata listing a de-identified subject ID, COVID-19 status, age in years and sex. The prospective study material was composed of cDNA or gDNA derived from T cells, B-cell-depleted T cells, or PBMCs. Findings and caveats that apply to the study as a whole: The amount of clinical and demographic metadata varied by source and participant and was provided uncurated.

Each collaborating institution followed its own protocols to collect whole blood in K2EDTA tubes. For TCRbeta analysis, collaborators shipped samples as frozen whole blood, isolated PBMCs, or DNA extracted from either of those sample types. The germline V gene encodes CDR1 SGHDT and CDR2 YYEEEE. Counted from cysteine to phenylalanine, this CDR3 has 16 amino acids. Only the CDR3 DNA is retained, 48 bases long and in frame from the first base. Trimming costs V 3 bases and J 4 bases, and their ends lie 19 bases apart. Sample: peripheral blood. This clonotype originated in an elderly woman with active or convalescent COVID-19. The chain is assembled from TRBV5-6 and TRBJ2-5; the D segment could be TRBD1, given 6 matching bases. The encoded CDR3 is CASSSILTGTLETQYF. The DNA is as follows: TGTGCCAGCAGCTCTATTCTGACAGGTACTCTAGAGACCCAGTACTTC.